This is a list of T cell receptor beta chains from one sample in a study of graft-versus-host responses after intestinal transplantation. Generated by immunoSEQ multiplex PCR, the TCRdb table keeps only in-frame clones and is missing some. The sample has tens of thousands of clones, around 90% seen once; the top ten hold nearly 2.5%. Their specific antigens are unknown. Sequencing used unstimulated CD8+ T cells sorted from spleen or lymph node cells, obtained before intestinal transplant. The source of these receptors is a human donor who received an intestinal transplant. Each CDR3 is given with its conserved first and last residue. A D gene is named only where the DNA matches it firmly. Size is stated for part of the rows, as once, few or many counts, or as a class when the clone is expanded.

CDR3nt,CDR3aa,d_gene,v_gene,j_gene,abundance
TGTGCCAGCAGTACTACTAGCGAAAGCTCCTACGAGCAGTACTTC,CASSTTSESSYEQYF,TRBD2,TRBV6-1,TRBJ2-7,NA
TGTGCCAGCAGTTCTTTAGGGGGCCACAATGAGCAGTTCTTC,CASSSLGGHNEQFF,TRBD1,TRBV27,TRBJ2-1,NA
TGTGCCAGCAGCCGGGGGGGTGAAAGGGGATACGAGCAGTACTTC,CASSRGGERGYEQYF,TRBD2,TRBV7-6,TRBJ2-7,NA
TGTGCCAGCAGCCAGGGACAGCCGTATGAAAAACTGTTTTTT,CASSQGQPYEKLFF,TRBD1,TRBV5-6,TRBJ1-4,NA
TGTGCCATCAGTGAGTCGGGGGGGTTGAACACTGAAGCTTTCTTT,CAISESGGLNTEAFF,NA,TRBV10-3,TRBJ1-1,once
TGTGCCAGCAACCCGGGACTAGCGGGAGGGCCGGGGGAGACCCAGTACTTC,CASNPGLAGGPGETQYF,TRBD2,TRBV28,TRBJ2-5,once
TGTGCCAGCAGCTTACCAGGGTTGGCCGGGGAGCTGTTTTTT,CASSLPGLAGELFF,NA,TRBV11-2,TRBJ2-2,NA
TGCGCCAGCAGCTTGGAGGGGACCTACGAGCAGTACTTC,CASSLEGTYEQYF,NA,TRBV5-1,TRBJ2-7,NA
TGTGCCAGCTCATCGCTGGGACAGGGGCATGGTCAGCCCCAGCATTTT,CASSSLGQGHGQPQHF,TRBD1,TRBV18,TRBJ1-5,once
TGTGCCAGCAGTTCAAGACTAGCGGGGTGGGGTGGCAATGAGCAGTTCTTC,CASSSRLAGWGGNEQFF,TRBD2,TRBV27,TRBJ2-1,NA
TGCGCCAGCAGCCAAGTCATGACAGCCGTCAATCAGCCCCAGCATTTT,CASSQVMTAVNQPQHF,NA,TRBV4-1,TRBJ1-5,NA
TGTGCCAGTAGTAGGACTAGCGGGGGCCCCTCCTACGAGCAGTACTTC,CASSRTSGGPSYEQYF,TRBD2,TRBV19,TRBJ2-7,NA
TGTGCCACCAGCAGAGGAGTTTCTAACTATGGCTACACCTTC,CATSRGVSNYGYTF,NA,TRBV15,TRBJ1-2,NA
TGCAGCGGGGTCGGGACGAACACCGGGGAGCTGTTTTTT,CSGVGTNTGELFF,NA,TRBV29-1,TRBJ2-2,NA
TGTGCCAGCAGCCTGGGGGCAGCCACTGAAGCTTTCTTT,CASSLGAATEAFF,NA,TRBV27,TRBJ1-1,NA
TGTGCCAGCAGTTTAGTAGCGGGGATGTACAATGAGCAGTTCTTC,CASSLVAGMYNEQFF,TRBD2,TRBV27,TRBJ2-1,once
TGTGCCAGCAGCTTTCCAACAGGGTTAAAGAACACCGGGGAGCTGTTTTTT,CASSFPTGLKNTGELFF,NA,TRBV7-6,TRBJ2-2,NA
TGTGCCAGCACCGTAGCGATGAGCTCCTACGAGCAGTACTTC,CASTVAMSSYEQYF,NA,TRBV28,TRBJ2-7,few
TGTGCCAGCAGTTTACCGGGAGGCGCCTACAATGAGCAGTTCTTC,CASSLPGGAYNEQFF,TRBD2,TRBV27,TRBJ2-1,NA
TGCAGCGTTGCCTTAGCCACCCCCCGGGACACATCCTACAATGAGCAGTTCTTC,CSVALATPRDTSYNEQFF,NA,TRBV29-1,TRBJ2-1,once
TGTGCCAGCTCACCCCGCAGGTTCGGGAATCTTCCGAACACTGAAGCTTTCTTT,CASSPRRFGNLPNTEAFF,NA,TRBV18,TRBJ1-1,NA
TGTGCCAGCAGTTTATTAACAGGGGGACAGGGGAATTCACCCCTCCACTTT,CASSLLTGGQGNSPLHF,TRBD1,TRBV28,TRBJ1-6,few
TGTGCCAGTAGTATCCAGGGGACGCCATCCTACGAGCAGTACTTC,CASSIQGTPSYEQYF,NA,TRBV19,TRBJ2-7,few
TGTGCCAGCAGTCTCACTGAGACCCAGTACTTC,CASSLTETQYF,NA,TRBV2,TRBJ2-5,NA
TGCGCCAGCAGCCGCTTCGGGGGTGACACCGGGGAGCTGTTTTTT,CASSRFGGDTGELFF,NA,TRBV5-1,TRBJ2-2,NA
TGTGCCAGTAGTTCGGACAGGGAGGATACTGAAGCTTTCTTT,CASSSDREDTEAFF,TRBD1,TRBV19,TRBJ1-1,once
TGCGCCAGCAGCTTGGCCGGACTCCCGAATGAAAAACTGTTTTTT,CASSLAGLPNEKLFF,NA,TRBV5-1,TRBJ1-4,NA
TGTGCCAGCAGCCCCAGGGGGGAAACTGAAGCTTTCTTT,CASSPRGETEAFF,TRBD1,TRBV7-4,TRBJ1-1,NA
TGTGCCAGCAGTGACACTAGCGGGGGGGCCAATGAGCAGTTCTTC,CASSDTSGGANEQFF,TRBD2,TRBV6-4,TRBJ2-1,medium-sized
TGTGCCAGCAAGGGCGGGATCTCTCTAGGGGATGAGCAGTTCTTC,CASKGGISLGDEQFF,NA,TRBV27,TRBJ2-1,NA
TGTGCCAGCAGTTTAGCGGTCTTCCAAGAGACCCAGTACTTC,CASSLAVFQETQYF,NA,TRBV28,TRBJ2-5,NA
TGTGCCAGCAGCGAGGGGACAGAGAACTACGAGCAGTACTTC,CASSEGTENYEQYF,TRBD1,TRBV9,TRBJ2-7,NA
TGTGCCGGAAGGACTAGCGGCTACGAGCAGTACTTC,CAGRTSGYEQYF,TRBD2,TRBV6-5,TRBJ2-7,NA
TGCAGCGTTTACCCAGGTTCCTACAATGAGCAGTTCTTC,CSVYPGSYNEQFF,NA,TRBV29-1,TRBJ2-1,NA
TGCGCCAGCAGCCTCCCGCCTCCCGGGGGGGCGGGTTACGAGCAGTACTTC,CASSLPPPGGAGYEQYF,TRBD2,TRBV5-1,TRBJ2-7,once
TGCGCCAGCAGCCCTTCAGGGAACTACGAGCAGTACTTC,CASSPSGNYEQYF,NA,TRBV4-1,TRBJ2-7,NA
TGCGCCAGCAGCCAAGTCCCCGCGGCCGGTCGAACAGATACGCAGTATTTT,CASSQVPAAGRTDTQYF,NA,TRBV4-1,TRBJ2-3,NA
TGTGCCAGCAGTTTCCGATTCCTCACTAACTACGAGCAGTACTTC,CASSFRFLTNYEQYF,NA,TRBV28,TRBJ2-7,NA
TGTGCCAGCAGCGCCCAGGGCCTCGGTTACTACGAGCAGTACTTC,CASSAQGLGYYEQYF,NA,TRBV5-6,TRBJ2-7,NA
TGTGCCAGCAGCTGGACAGGCGCGGACACTGAAGCTTTCTTT,CASSWTGADTEAFF,TRBD1,TRBV27,TRBJ1-1,NA
TGTGCCAGCAGCTTAGAGGGGCTGAACACTGAAGCTTTCTTT,CASSLEGLNTEAFF,NA,TRBV13,TRBJ1-1,NA
TGTGCCAGCAGTTTATCGGGACTAGCGGGAGATACGCAGTATTTT,CASSLSGLAGDTQYF,TRBD2,TRBV27,TRBJ2-3,NA
TGTGCCAGCAGCCGCGGGGCCCACAATGAGCAGTTCTTC,CASSRGAHNEQFF,NA,TRBV7-3,TRBJ2-1,NA
TGTGCCAGCAGTTACTCGATCCGGGGGGAGACCCAGTACTTC,CASSYSIRGETQYF,NA,TRBV6-5,TRBJ2-5,NA
TGTGCCAGTGGGGCGGACAGCCGGGAGGGCAATCAGCCCCAGCATTTT,CASGADSREGNQPQHF,NA,TRBV28,TRBJ1-5,NA
TGTGCCAGCAGTGTACTAGCTCATGAGCAGTTCTTC,CASSVLAHEQFF,NA,TRBV25-1,TRBJ2-1,NA